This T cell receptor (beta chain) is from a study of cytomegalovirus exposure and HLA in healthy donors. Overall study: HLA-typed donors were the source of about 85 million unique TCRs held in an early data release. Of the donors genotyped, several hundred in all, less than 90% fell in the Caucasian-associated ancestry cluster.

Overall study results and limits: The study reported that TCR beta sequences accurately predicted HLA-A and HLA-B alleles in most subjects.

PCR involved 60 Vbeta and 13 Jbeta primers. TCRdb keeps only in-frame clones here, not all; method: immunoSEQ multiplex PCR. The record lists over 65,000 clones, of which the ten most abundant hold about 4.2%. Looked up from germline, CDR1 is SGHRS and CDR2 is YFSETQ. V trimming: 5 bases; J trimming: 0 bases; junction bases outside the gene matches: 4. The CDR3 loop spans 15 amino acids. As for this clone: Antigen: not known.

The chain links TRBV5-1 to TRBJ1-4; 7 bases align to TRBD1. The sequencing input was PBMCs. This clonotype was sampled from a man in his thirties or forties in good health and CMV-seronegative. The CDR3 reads CASSTTGATNEKLFF. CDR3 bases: TGCGCCAGCAGTACTACAGGGGCAACTAATGAAAAACTGTTTTTT.